A single sample gave rise to the 22 T cell receptor beta chains below, sequenced in a study of T cell changes during pregnancy in multiple sclerosis. The assay was immunoSEQ multiplex PCR, and TCRdb's table has in-frame clones only and misses some. The sample records roughly 100,000 clones, about nine tenths being singletons. The sequencing used peripheral blood, collected in the second trimester of pregnancy. These receptors came from a female donor in good health, enrolled as a control in a pregnancy study.

This chain connects TRBV14 to TRBJ2-3; 9 positions match TRBD2. The germline V gene has CDR1 SGHDN and CDR2 FVKESK. This CDR3 has 18 amino acids. The ends lost 0 bases at V and 4 bases at J; junction bases unmatched: 11. CDR3 in amino acids: CASSQDRLAGLPADTQYF. The CDR3 coding sequence is TGTGCCAGCAGCCAAGATCGCCTAGCGGGGTTGCCCGCAGATACGCAGTATTTT.

This sequence joins TRBV28 and TRBJ2-1; 8 bases agree with TRBD1. CDR1 and CDR2 (germline): MDHEN, SYDVKM. V shed 5 bases and J 1 base; nucleotides not matched to a gene: 7. The CDR3 is 16 residues long. The CDR3 coding sequence is TGTGCCAGCAGTCCAAACACAGGGGGGTCCTACAATGAGCAGTTCTTC. Protein: CASSPNTGGSYNEQFF.

This chain links TRBV7-8 with TRBJ2-1; maybe TRBD2 (6 bases). Germline V gene data show CDR1 as SGHVS and CDR2 as FQNEAQ. CDR3 length equals 13 residues. Between the trimmed V and J ends, which lost 0 bases and 6 bases, there was a span of 6 bases. CDR3 nucleotides: TGTGCCAGCAGCTTAGCGCGGGGCAATGAGCAGTTCTTC. It specifies CASSLARGNEQFF.

The genes are TRBV6-5 and TRBJ1-2; possible D gene TRBD1, 6 bases. Germline CDR1 reads MNHEY; CDR2 reads SVGAGI. There are 13 residues in the CDR3. V was pared by 6 bases and J by 6 bases, with 14 bases between. The CDR3 DNA reads TGTGCCAGCAGCAAACAGGGATCGGATGGCTACACCTTC. This codes for CASSKQGSDGYTF.

V is TRBV9 and J is TRBJ2-5; D possibly corresponds to TRBD1 (6 bases). V gave up 3 bases and J gave up 0 bases, with 12 bases separating them. The CDR3 has 15 amino acids. CDR1 is SGDLS and CDR2 is YYNGEE in the germline V gene. This chain's CDR3 is CASSGSGANQETQYF. CDR3 bases: TGTGCCAGCAGCGGATCAGGGGCCAACCAAGAGACCCAGTACTTC.

The chain joins TRBV18 to TRBJ1-1, with 8 bases lining up with TRBD1. Germline V gene lookup returns CDR1 KGHSH and CDR2 LQKENI. The CDR3 is made up of 15 amino acids. Trimming removed 3 bases from V and 1 base from J; junction bases left unmatched: 4. The CDR3 is CASSPGQVRNTEAFF. The CDR3 DNA sequence: TGTGCCAGCTCACCGGGACAGGTACGGAACACTGAAGCTTTCTTT.

The V call is TRBV6-1, the J call TRBJ1-5; 8 bases align to TRBD1. The ends lost 6 bases at V and 7 bases at J; junction bases unmatched: 8. This CDR3 comprises 14 residues. Germline CDR1 and CDR2: MNHNS and SASEGT. The CDR3 sequence is CASRTRGHGQPQHF. The CDR3 DNA is TGTGCCAGCAGGACCAGGGGGCACGGACAGCCCCAGCATTTT.

This clone was counted once. This chain connects TRBV5-1 to TRBJ1-1; 11 nucleotides align to TRBD1. This CDR3 region has 15 residues. The ends lost 2 bases at V and 4 bases at J; junction bases unmatched: 4. Germline V gene lookup returns CDR1 SGHRS and CDR2 YFSETQ. CDR3 sequence (DNA): TGCGCCAGCAGCTTCTCCGGGACAGGGGGCACTGAAGCTTTCTTT. This codes for CASSFSGTGGTEAFF. Combining the CDR3 with reference TRBV5-1 and TRBJ1-1 gives the whole variable domain KAGVTQTPRYLIKTRGQQVTLSCSPISGHRSVSWYQQTPGQGLQFLFEYFSETQRNKGNFPGRFSGRQFSNSRSEMNVSTLELGDSALYLCASSFSGTGGTEAFFGQGTRLTVV.

V gene TRBV28 combines with J gene TRBJ2-1, with 8 bases lining up with TRBD1. The V segment lost 2 bases and the J segment 2 bases; nucleotides outside the gene matches: 2. Germline assignment: CDR1 MDHEN and CDR2 SYDVKM. This CDR3 is built from 15 residues. CDR3 residues: CASSLPDRAYNEQFF. In DNA form, the CDR3 reads TGTGCCAGCAGTTTACCGGACAGGGCCTACAATGAGCAGTTCTTC.

This sequence joins TRBV28 and TRBJ1-1; D gene unclear. This CDR3 region has 14 residues. Trimming shortened V by 5 bases and J by 1 base, and 11 bases separated the two germline ends. Germline values: CDR1 MDHEN, CDR2 SYDVKM. The DNA of the CDR3 is TGTGCCAGCAGTCCTACCCCAGGGAACACTGAAGCTTTCTTT. It encodes CASSPTPGNTEAFF.

The rearrangement links TRBV27 to TRBJ2-7; TRBD2 is a possible D gene (5 bases). CDR1 and CDR2 from the germline V gene are MNHEY and SMNVEV (reference sequence). The CDR3 covers 15 residues. Trimming cost V 2 bases and J 2 bases, with 13 bases left between them. Written as DNA, the CDR3 is TGTGCCAGCAGTTTACCATCGGGAATCCCCTACGAGCAGTACTTC. Translated, it gives CASSLPSGIPYEQYF.

The chain is built from TRBV10-3 and TRBJ1-2; D perhaps matches TRBD1 (6 bases). The V gene lost 4 bases and the J gene lost 4 bases, with 16 bases spanning the gap. The CDR3 has 15 amino acids. Germline CDR1 reads ENHRY; CDR2 reads SYGVKD. CDR3 nucleotides: TGTGCCATCAGTGCTCCTGGGGGCTTTAGCTATGGCTACACCTTC. Residues: CAISAPGGFSYGYTF.

The chain uses TRBV27 and TRBJ2-5; D remains ambiguous. Germline assignment: CDR1 MNHEY and CDR2 SMNVEV (reference sequence). Trimming left V 2 bases short and J 0 bases short, with 7 bases between. This CDR3 contains 14 residues. In DNA form, the CDR3 reads TGTGCCAGCAGTTTAGTGGCAGACCAAGAGACCCAGTACTTC. Its translation: CASSLVADQETQYF.

V and J are TRBV19 and TRBJ1-2; 7 bases agree with TRBD1. CDR1 and CDR2 from the germline V gene are LNHDA and SQIVND (reference sequence). The V and J ends lost 5 bases and 0 bases, in that order; junction bases with no gene match: 6. The CDR3 runs 15 residues. The CDR3 reads CASSARDRANYGYTF. CDR3 nucleotide sequence: TGTGCCAGTAGTGCACGGGACAGAGCTAACTATGGCTACACCTTC.

The chain is built from TRBV4-3 and TRBJ2-5; possibly TRBD2 for D (5 bases). The CDR3 extends over 17 amino acids. Trimming took 0 bases from V and 5 from J, leaving 19 bases between them. CDR1 is LGHNA and CDR2 is YSLEER in the germline V gene. The CDR3 coding sequence is TGCGCCAGCAGCCAAGATTTTTCGGGGAAGTTTGGCGAGACCCAGTACTTC. It encodes CASSQDFSGKFGETQYF.

The chain joins TRBV4-1 to TRBJ1-1; maybe TRBD1 (5 bases). Per germline, CDR1 MGHRA and CDR2 YSYEKL. This CDR3 contains 14 residues. The V gene lost 5 bases and the J gene lost 0 bases, with 10 bases spanning the gap. CDR3: CASSTDSMNTEAFF. The CDR3, as DNA: TGCGCCAGCAGCACCGACAGTATGAACACTGAAGCTTTCTTT.

The V and J genes are TRBV6-6 and TRBJ2-3; 8 positions agree with TRBD2. The V and J ends lost 4 bases and 3 bases, in that order; junction bases with no gene match: 6. Germline CDR1 MNHNY, CDR2 SVGAGI (reference sequence). The CDR3 spans 15 residues. The CDR3 DNA follows: TGTGCCAGCAGTTCCCGGGAGGGAGGAACAGATACGCAGTATTTT. This translates into CASSSREGGTDTQYF.

The chain employs TRBV5-1 and TRBJ1-1; possibly TRBD1 for D (5 bases). V was cut by 2 bases and J by 4 bases, with 15 bases left in between. Germline CDR1 reads SGHRS; CDR2 reads YFSETQ. The CDR3 contains 15 residues. In DNA, the CDR3 is TGCGCCAGCAGCTTCCGAGACAGAAAGGGCACTGAAGCTTTCTTT. It specifies CASSFRDRKGTEAFF.

The gene calls are TRBV27 and TRBJ1-1; 7 bases are shared with TRBD1. Germline CDR1 reads MNHEY; CDR2 reads SMNVEV (reference sequence). V lost 6 bases, J lost 1 base, and 5 bases stayed unmatched. The CDR3 consists of 14 residues. This CDR3 reads CASSMTGSNTEAFF. Here the CDR3 DNA reads TGTGCCAGCAGCATGACAGGGTCGAACACTGAAGCTTTCTTT.

This clone was seen only once. This rearrangement joins TRBV15 to TRBJ2-3; tentative D call: TRBD2 (6 bases). V dropped 8 bases and J dropped 3 bases, with 18 bases sitting between them. The CDR3 runs 15 residues. CDR1 and CDR2 from the germline V gene are LNHNV and YYDKDF (reference sequence). The CDR3 DNA reads as TGTGCCACCGGTAGGGACGGAGGGACTACAGATACGCAGTATTTT. Its translation is CATGRDGGTTDTQYF.

The chain couples TRBV23-1 to TRBJ2-7, with a possible D match to TRBD1 (7 bases). TRBV23-1 is labeled an ORF, and its function is uncertain. This CDR3 is built from 22 residues. Trimming cost V 2 bases and J 1 base, with 33 bases left between them. Here the CDR3 DNA reads TGCGCCAGCAGTCAACCCCCGGGGGCCGGCGGGACAGCCCGTTATGAATCCTACGAGCAGTACTTC. Residues: CASSQPPGAGGTARYESYEQYF.

The V and J genes are TRBV28 and TRBJ2-7, with 7 bases that match TRBD2. V lost 5 bases to trimming and J lost 2 bases; unmatched junction nucleotides: 9. The length of the CDR3 is 15 residues. Germline V CDR1 and CDR2: MDHEN, SYDVKM. Written as DNA, the CDR3 is TGTGCCAGCAGTAGAAGCTCTAGCGGCGCCTACGAGCAGTACTTC. Amino acid sequence: CASSRSSSGAYEQYF.